This T cell receptor beta chain was captured in a study of cytomegalovirus exposure and HLA in healthy donors. Study context: A previous analysis identified more than 100 million unique TCR beta sequences derived from around 200 million T cells. There were 75 million to 95 million unique TCRs (from HLA-typed donors) in an early data release. The study's findings and limits: Presence/absence analyses took donor sequencing depth as roughly uniform. Researchers reported in a later analysis that common viral pathogens appeared linked to several top clusters.

The germline CDR1 and CDR2 sequences are MNHEY and SMNVEV (reference sequence). CDR3 size: 16 residues. The V end was cut by 7 bases, the J end by 0 bases, with 19 bases between. The PCR employed 60 Vbeta primers together with 13 Jbeta primers. Data came from immunoSEQ multiplex PCR; TCRdb stores just in-frame clones and leaves some out. The profile shows about 130,000 clones, 74% of them singletons. A note on this clone: Its specificity is not known.

The source of this sequence is a man between 18 and 35 years old in good health and CMV-seropositive. This chain connects TRBV27 to TRBJ2-7; tentatively, D is TRBD1 (6 bases). Input material: PBMCs. The CDR3 protein is CASKTFLRGHSYEQYF. In DNA form, the CDR3 reads TGTGCCAGCAAAACCTTCCTCAGGGGACACTCCTACGAGCAGTACTTC.